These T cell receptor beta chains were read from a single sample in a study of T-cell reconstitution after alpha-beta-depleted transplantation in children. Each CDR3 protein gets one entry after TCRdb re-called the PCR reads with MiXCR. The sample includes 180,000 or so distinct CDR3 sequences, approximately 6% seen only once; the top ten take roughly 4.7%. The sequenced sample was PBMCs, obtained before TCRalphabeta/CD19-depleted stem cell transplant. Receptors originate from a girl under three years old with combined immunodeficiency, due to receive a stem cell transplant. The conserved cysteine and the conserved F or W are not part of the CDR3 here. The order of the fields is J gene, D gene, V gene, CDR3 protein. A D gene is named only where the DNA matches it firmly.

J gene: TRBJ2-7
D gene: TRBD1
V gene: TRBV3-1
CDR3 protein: ASSQGTGVLTYEQY

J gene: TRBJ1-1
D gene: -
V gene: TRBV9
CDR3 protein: ARSRQGLSEAF

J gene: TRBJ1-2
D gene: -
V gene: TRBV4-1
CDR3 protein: ASTANKGDADYGYT

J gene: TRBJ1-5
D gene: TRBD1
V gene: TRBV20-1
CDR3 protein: SARNRDRVQPQH

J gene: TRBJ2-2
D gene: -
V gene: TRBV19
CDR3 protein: ASSKAEPYTGELF

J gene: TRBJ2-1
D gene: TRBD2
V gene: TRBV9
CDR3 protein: ASSSRTSGSIYNEQF

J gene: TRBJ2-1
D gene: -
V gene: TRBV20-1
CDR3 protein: SVDSRPGHLHNEQF

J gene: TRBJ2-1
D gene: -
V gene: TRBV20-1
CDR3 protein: SARNPTKLQESYNEQF

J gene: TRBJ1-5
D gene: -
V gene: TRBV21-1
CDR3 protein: ASGSRGCLNQPQH

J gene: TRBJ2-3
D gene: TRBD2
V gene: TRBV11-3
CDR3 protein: ASSPGTSGEDTQY

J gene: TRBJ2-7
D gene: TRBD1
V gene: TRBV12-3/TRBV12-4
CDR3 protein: ASNPGQGYEQY

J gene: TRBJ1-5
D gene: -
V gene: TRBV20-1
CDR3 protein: SARDPRPLYSNQPQH

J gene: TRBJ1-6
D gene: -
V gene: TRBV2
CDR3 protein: ASTRGRVGSPLH

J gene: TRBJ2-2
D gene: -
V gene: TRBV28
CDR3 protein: ASSSGLTNTGELF

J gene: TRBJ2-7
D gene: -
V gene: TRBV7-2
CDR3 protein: ASSLSGGRYISYEQY

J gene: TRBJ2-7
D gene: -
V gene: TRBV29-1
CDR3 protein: SVYSAYEQY

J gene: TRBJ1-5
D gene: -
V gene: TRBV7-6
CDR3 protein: ASSSQENQPQH

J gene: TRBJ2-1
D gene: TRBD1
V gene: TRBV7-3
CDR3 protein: ASSLQALRGPSSYNEQF

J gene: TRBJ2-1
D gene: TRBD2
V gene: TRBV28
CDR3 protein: ASSLIRLAGGDEQF

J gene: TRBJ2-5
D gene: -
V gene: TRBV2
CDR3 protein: ASLTRRETQY

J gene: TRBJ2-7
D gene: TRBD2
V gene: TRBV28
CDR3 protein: ASSLAGEGSYEQY

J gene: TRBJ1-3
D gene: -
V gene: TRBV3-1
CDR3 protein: ASSQGSPGYTIY

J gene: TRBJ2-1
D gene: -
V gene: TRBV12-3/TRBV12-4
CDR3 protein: ASIVGGPPNEQF

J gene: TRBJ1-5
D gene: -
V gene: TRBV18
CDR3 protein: ASSPSIFSNQPQH

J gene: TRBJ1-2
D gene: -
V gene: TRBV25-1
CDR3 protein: AFLIARGWNYGYT

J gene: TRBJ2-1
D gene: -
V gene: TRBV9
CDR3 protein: ASSVAGFDNEQF

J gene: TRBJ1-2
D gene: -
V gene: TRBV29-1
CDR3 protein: SVEERFNNYGYT

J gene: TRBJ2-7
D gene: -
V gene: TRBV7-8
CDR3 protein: ASSRAWQSYEQY

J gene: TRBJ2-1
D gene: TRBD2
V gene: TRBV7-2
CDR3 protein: ASSLVAGGPHEQF

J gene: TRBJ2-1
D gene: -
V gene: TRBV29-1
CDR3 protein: SVVFNKRVPGEQF

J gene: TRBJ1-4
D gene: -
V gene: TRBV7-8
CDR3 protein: ASSRDGLNEKLF

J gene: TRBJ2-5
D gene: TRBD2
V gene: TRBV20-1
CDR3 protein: SATHPRLAQETQY

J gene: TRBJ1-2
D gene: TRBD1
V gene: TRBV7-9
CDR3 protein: ASSLGTAYGYT

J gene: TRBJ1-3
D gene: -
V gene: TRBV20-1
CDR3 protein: SAGDRGNTIY

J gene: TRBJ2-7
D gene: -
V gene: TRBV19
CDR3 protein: ASSGLDDYEQY

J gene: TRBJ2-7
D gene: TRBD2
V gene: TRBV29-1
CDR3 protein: SVYDWGTSGVRSYEQY

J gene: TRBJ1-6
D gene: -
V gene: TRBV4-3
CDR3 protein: ASSQEGGRNSPLH

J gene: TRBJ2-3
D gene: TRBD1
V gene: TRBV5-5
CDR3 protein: ASSFGRGLDTQY

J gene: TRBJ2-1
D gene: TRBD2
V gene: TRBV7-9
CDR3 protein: ASSSPSGGAWGNEQF

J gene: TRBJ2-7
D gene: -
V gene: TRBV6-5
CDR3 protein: ASSYYHEQY

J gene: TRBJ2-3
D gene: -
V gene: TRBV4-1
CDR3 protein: ASSQSILIADTQY

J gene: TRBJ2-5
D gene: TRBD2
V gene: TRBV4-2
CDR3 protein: ASSQEAASGETQY

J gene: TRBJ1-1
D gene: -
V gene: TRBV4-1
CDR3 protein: ASSHPGRGTEAF

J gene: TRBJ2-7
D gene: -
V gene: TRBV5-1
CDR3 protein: ASSLALDYEQY

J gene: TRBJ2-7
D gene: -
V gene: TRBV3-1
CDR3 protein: ASSQTRTPPYEQY

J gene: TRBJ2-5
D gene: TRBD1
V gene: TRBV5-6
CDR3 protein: ASSPGTGLQETQY

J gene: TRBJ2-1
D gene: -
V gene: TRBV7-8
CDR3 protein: ASSPLDGGAYNEQF

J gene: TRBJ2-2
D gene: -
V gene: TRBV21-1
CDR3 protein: ASSAQLAARGGELF